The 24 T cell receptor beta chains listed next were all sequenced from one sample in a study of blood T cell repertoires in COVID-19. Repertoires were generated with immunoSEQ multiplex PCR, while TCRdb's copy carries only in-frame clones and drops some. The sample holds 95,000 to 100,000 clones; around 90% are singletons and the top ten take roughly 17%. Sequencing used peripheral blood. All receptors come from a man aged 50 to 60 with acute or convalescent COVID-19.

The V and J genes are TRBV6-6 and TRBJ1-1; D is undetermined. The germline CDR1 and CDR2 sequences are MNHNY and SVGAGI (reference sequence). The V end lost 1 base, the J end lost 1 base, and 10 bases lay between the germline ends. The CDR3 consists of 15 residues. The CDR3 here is CASSYFGGRNTEAFF. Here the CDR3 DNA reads TGTGCCAGCAGTTACTTTGGCGGGCGGAACACTGAAGCTTTCTTT.

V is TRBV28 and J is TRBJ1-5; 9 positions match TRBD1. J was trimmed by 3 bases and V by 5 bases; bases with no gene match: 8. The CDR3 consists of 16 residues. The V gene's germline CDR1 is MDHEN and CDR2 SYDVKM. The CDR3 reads CASSVQQGAYNQPQHF. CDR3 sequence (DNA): TGTGCCAGCAGTGTCCAACAGGGGGCTTACAATCAGCCCCAGCATTTT.

This CDR3 is CASSSVRATYGYTF. The DNA of the CDR3 is TGTGCCAGCAGCTCAGTCAGGGCGACCTATGGCTACACCTTC. V usage is TRBV5-8 and J usage is TRBJ1-2, with D perhaps matching TRBD1 (5 bases). The CDR3 is 14 residues long. Germline CDR1 and CDR2: SGHTS and YDEGEE. Between the trimmed V and J ends, which lost 3 bases and 4 bases, there was a span of 13 bases.

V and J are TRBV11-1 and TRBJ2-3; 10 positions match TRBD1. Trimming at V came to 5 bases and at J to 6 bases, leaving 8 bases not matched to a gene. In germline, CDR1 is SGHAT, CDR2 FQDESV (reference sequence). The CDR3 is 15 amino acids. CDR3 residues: CASSTTDRGWDTQYF. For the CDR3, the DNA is TGTGCCAGCAGCACCACGGACAGGGGGTGGGATACGCAGTATTTT.

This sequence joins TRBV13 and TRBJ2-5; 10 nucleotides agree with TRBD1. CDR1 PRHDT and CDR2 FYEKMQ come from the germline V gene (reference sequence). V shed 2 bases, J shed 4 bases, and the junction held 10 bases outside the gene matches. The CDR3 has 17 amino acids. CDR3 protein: CASSLMGQGSGRETQYF. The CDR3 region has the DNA TGTGCCAGCAGCTTAATGGGACAGGGGTCTGGTCGAGAGACCCAGTACTTC. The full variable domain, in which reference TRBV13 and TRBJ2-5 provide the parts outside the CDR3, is AAGVIQSPRHLIKEKRETATLKCYPIPRHDTVYWYQQGPGQDPQFLISFYEKMQSDKGSIPDRFSAQQFSDYHSELNMSSLELGDSALYFCASSLMGQGSGRETQYFGPGTRLLVL.

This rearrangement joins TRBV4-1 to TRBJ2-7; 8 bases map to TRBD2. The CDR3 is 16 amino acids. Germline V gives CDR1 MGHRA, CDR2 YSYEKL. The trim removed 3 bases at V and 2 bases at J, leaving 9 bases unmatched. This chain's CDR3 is CASSQVGGGQPYEQYF. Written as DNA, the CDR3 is TGCGCCAGCAGCCAGGTCGGGGGGGGACAACCCTACGAGCAGTACTTC.

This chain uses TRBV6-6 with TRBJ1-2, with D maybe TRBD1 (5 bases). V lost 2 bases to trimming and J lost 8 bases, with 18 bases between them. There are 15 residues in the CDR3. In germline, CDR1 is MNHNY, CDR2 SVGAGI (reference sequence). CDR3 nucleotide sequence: TGTGCCAGCAGTTACGCGAGTGGCTCCGGGGGGGGCTACACCTTC. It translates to CASSYASGSGGGYTF.

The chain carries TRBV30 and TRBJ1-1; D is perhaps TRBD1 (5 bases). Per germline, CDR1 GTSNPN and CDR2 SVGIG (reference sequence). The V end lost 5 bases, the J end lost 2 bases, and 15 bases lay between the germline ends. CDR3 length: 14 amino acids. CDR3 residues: CAWSGSQGNTEAFF. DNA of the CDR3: TGTGCCTGGTCCGGGTCCCAGGGAAACACTGAAGCTTTCTTT.

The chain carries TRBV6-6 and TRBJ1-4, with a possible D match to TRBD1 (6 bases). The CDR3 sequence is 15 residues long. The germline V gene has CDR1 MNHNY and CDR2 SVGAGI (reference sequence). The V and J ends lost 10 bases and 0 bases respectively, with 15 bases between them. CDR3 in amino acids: CATSGQRATNEKLFF. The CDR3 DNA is TGTGCCACCTCCGGACAGCGCGCAACTAATGAAAAACTGTTTTTT.

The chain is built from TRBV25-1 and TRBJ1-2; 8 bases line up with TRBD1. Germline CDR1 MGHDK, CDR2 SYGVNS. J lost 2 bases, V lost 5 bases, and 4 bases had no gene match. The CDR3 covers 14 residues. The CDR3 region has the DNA TGTGCCAGCAGTCCCGGACAGGGAAACTATGGCTACACCTTC. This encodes CASSPGQGNYGYTF.

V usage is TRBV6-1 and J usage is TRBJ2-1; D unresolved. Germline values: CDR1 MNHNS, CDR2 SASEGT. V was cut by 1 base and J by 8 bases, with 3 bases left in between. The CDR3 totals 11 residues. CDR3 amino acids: CASSEVYEQFF. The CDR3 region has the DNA TGTGCCAGCAGTGAAGTCTATGAGCAGTTCTTC.

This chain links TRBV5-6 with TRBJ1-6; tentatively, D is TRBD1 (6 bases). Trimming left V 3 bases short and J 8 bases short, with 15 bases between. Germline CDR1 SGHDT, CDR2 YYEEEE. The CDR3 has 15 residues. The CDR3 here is CASSSYTGQDSPLHF. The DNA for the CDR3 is TGTGCCAGCAGCTCCTATACAGGGCAGGATTCACCCCTCCACTTT.

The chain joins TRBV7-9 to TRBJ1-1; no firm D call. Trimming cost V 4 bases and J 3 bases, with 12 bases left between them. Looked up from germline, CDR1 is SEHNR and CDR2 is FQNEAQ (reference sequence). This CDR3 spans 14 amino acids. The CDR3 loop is CASSSYREHTEAFF. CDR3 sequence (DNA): TGTGCCAGCAGCTCCTACCGGGAACACACTGAAGCTTTCTTT. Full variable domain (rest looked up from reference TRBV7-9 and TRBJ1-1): DTGVSQNPRHKITKRGQNVTFRCDPISEHNRLYWYRQTLGQGPEFLTYFQNEAQLEKSRLLSDRFSAERPKGSFSTLEIQRTEQGDSAMYLCASSSYREHTEAFFGQGTRLTVV.

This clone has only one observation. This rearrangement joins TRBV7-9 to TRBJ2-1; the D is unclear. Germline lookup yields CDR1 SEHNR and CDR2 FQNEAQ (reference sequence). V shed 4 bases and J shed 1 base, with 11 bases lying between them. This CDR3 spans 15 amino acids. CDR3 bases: TGTGCCAGCAGCTCCCGTGGCCATTCCTACAATGAGCAGTTCTTC. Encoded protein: CASSSRGHSYNEQFF.

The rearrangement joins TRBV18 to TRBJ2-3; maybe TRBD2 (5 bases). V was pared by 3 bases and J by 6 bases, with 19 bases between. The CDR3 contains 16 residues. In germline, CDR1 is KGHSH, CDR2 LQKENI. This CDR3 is CASSPLVGSYRDTQYF. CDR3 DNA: TGTGCCAGCTCACCCCTGGTGGGGAGTTATAGGGATACGCAGTATTTT.

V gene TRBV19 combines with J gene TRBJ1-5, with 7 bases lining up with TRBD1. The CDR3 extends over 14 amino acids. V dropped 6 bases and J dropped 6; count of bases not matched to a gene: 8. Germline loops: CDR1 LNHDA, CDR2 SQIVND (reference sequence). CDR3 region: CASRRTGEFQPQHF. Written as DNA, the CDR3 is TGTGCCAGTAGGAGGACAGGAGAATTTCAGCCCCAGCATTTT.

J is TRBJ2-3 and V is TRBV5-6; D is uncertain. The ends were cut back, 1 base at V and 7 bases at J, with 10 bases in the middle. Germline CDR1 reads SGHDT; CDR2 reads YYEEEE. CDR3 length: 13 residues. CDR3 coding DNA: TGTGCCAGCAGCTTGAACTACCCCAATACGCAGTATTTT. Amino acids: CASSLNYPNTQYF.

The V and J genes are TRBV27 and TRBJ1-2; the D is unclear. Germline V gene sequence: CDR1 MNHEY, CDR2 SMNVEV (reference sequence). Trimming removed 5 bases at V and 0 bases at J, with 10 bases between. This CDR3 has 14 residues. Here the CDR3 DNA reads TGTGCCAGCAGTAGCAGAGCGCCTAACTATGGCTACACCTTC. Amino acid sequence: CASSSRAPNYGYTF.

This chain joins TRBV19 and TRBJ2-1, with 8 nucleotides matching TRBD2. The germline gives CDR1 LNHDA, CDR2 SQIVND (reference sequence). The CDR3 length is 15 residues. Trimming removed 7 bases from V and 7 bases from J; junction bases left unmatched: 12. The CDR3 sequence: CASKPGLGALNEQFF. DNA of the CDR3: TGTGCCAGTAAACCGGGACTAGGGGCCCTAAATGAGCAGTTCTTC. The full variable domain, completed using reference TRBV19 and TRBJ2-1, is DGGITQSPKYLFRKEGQNVTLSCEQNLNHDAMYWYRQDPGQGLRLIYYSQIVNDFQKGDIAEGYSVSREKKESFPLTVTSAQKNPTAFYLCASKPGLGALNEQFFGPGTRLTVL.

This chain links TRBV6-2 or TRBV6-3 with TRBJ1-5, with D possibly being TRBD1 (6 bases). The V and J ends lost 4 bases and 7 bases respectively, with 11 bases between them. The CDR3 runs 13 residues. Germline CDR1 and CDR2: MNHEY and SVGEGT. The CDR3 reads CASSSDRRQPQHF. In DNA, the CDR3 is TGTGCCAGCAGTTCCGACAGGCGGCAGCCCCAGCATTTT.

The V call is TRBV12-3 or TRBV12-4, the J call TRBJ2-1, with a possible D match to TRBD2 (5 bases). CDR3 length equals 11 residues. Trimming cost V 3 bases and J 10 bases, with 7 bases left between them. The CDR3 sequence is CASSLEREQFF. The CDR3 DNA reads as TGTGCCAGCAGTTTGGAGCGGGAGCAGTTCTTC.

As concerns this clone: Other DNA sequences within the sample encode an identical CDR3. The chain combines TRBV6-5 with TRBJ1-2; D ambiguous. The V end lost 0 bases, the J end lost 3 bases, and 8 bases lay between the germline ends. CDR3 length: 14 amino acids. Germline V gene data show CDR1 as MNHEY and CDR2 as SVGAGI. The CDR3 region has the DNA TGTGCCAGCAGTTACTCGGGCGGGGACTATGGCTACACCTTC. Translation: CASSYSGGDYGYTF.

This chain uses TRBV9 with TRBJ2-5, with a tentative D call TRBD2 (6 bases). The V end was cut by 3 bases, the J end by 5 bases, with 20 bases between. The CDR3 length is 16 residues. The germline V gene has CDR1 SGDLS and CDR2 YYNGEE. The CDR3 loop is CASSAGPAGSGETQYF. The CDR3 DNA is TGTGCCAGCAGCGCGGGGCCGGCGGGGTCGGGGGAGACCCAGTACTTC.

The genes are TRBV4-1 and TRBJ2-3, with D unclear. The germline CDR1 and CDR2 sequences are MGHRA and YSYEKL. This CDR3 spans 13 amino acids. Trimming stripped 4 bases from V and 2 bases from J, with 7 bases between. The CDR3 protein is CASSLTVTDTQYF. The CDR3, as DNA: TGCGCCAGCAGCCTTACTGTCACAGATACGCAGTATTTT.